What follows are 9 T cell receptor beta chains derived from one specimen sequenced in a study of shared clonotypes between healthy human individuals. The assay was immunoSEQ multiplex PCR, and TCRdb's table has in-frame clones only and misses some. The table has around 1,100,000 clones, 77% seen once. The sequencing input was memory CD4+ T cells from PBMCs. Subset of the sample: CD45RA-negative fraction. The receptors derive from a man aged 18 to 35 in good health. Some clones in this sample may be carry-over from other donors' samples.

Worth noting for this clone: Germline and junction disagree at one end, which may indicate a read error. J is TRBJ2-5 and V is TRBV30; D remains unclear. The germline CDR1 and CDR2 sequences are GTSNPN and SVGIG (reference sequence). The CDR3 covers 13 residues. CDR3 nucleotide sequence: TGTGCCTGGAGTGGAGTAGTTCCACTCGAGCAGCACTTC. Protein sequence: CAWSGVVPLEQHF. The complete variable domain, with remaining parts taken from reference TRBV30 and TRBJ2-5, reads SQTIHQWPATLVQPVGSPLSLECTVEGTSNPNLYWYRQAAGRGLQLLFYSVGIGQISSEVPQNLSASRPQDRQFILSSKKLLLSDSGFYLCAWSGVVPLEQHFGPGTRLLVL.

The gene calls are TRBV10-1 and TRBJ1-2, with TRBD1 matching 7 bases. Germline V lookup: CDR1 WNHNN, CDR2 SYGVQD (reference sequence). The CDR3 length is 15 residues. V was pared by 2 bases and J by 6 bases, with 9 bases of the junction left unmatched. CDR3 DNA sequence: TGCGCCAGCAGTGAGACGGACAGGCCCGCGGATGGCTACACCTTC. Protein product: CASSETDRPADGYTF.

CDR3 in DNA: TGCGCCAGCAGTGAGTCGTTGGCTAGCGGGAGCGATGAGCAGTTCTTC. Its protein is CASSESLASGSDEQFF. The chain is built from TRBV10-1 and TRBJ2-1; 10 positions match TRBD2. J gave up 8 bases and V 0 bases, and 7 bases lay outside the gene matches. The CDR3 contains 16 residues. CDR1 and CDR2 from the germline V gene are WNHNN and SYGVQD (reference sequence).

The chain couples TRBV6-5 to TRBJ1-4, with D perhaps TRBD1 (5 bases). Germline assignment: CDR1 MNHEY and CDR2 SVGAGI. Trimming took 4 bases from V and 0 from J, leaving 12 bases between them. The length of the CDR3 is 16 residues. CDR3 residues: CASSSGRGATNEKLFF. The CDR3 nucleotides read TGTGCCAGCAGTTCGGGACGGGGGGCAACTAATGAAAAACTGTTTTTT.

The chain uses TRBV6-6 and TRBJ1-2; the D gene is possibly TRBD1 (5 bases). Trimming removed 6 bases at V and 4 bases at J, with 21 bases between. Germline V gene data show CDR1 as MNHNY and CDR2 as SVGAGI (reference sequence). This CDR3 contains 16 residues. The CDR3 loop is CASRAGLRGLVYGYTF. For the CDR3, the DNA is TGTGCCAGCAGGGCTGGGCTAAGGGGTTTAGTCTATGGCTACACCTTC.

The chain employs TRBV28 and TRBJ2-7; 9 bases are a match to TRBD2. This CDR3 has 18 residues. V shed 2 bases and J 4 bases; nucleotides not matched to a gene: 15. CDR1 and CDR2 from the germline V gene are MDHEN and SYDVKM. CDR3 protein: CASSLTGGRALTKYEQYF. The CDR3, as DNA: TGTGCCAGCAGTTTAACCGGCGGGAGGGCGCTGACTAAGTACGAGCAGTACTTC.

In DNA form, the CDR3 reads TGTGCCAGCAGCTTCCGGACTAGCGGGAGGGGAAAGACCCAGTACTTC. Translated: CASSFRTSGRGKTQYF. V is TRBV7-2 and J is TRBJ2-5; TRBD2 aligns across 15 bases. The CDR3 contains 16 residues. V lost 3 bases and J lost 6; bases outside the gene matches: 5. Germline values: CDR1 SGHTA, CDR2 FQGNSA.

The V call is TRBV30, the J call TRBJ2-3, with 7 positions matching TRBD2. Looked up from germline, CDR1 is GTSNPN and CDR2 is SVGIG (reference sequence). The CDR3 has 14 residues. V lost 0 bases to trimming and J lost 5 bases; unmatched junction nucleotides: 5. DNA for the CDR3: TGTGCCTGGAGTGTACGTCCGGGGGGAGATACGCAGTATTTT. It encodes CAWSVRPGGDTQYF.

The CDR3 spells CASSLRGRGSTGELFF. CDR3 nucleotides: TGTGCCAGCAGTTTAAGGGGGCGGGGAAGCACCGGGGAGCTGTTTTTT. The chain joins TRBV28 to TRBJ2-2; weak D call: TRBD1 (7 bases). The length of the CDR3 is 16 residues. V dropped 2 bases and J dropped 4 bases, with 14 bases sitting between them. Germline CDR1 reads MDHEN; CDR2 reads SYDVKM.